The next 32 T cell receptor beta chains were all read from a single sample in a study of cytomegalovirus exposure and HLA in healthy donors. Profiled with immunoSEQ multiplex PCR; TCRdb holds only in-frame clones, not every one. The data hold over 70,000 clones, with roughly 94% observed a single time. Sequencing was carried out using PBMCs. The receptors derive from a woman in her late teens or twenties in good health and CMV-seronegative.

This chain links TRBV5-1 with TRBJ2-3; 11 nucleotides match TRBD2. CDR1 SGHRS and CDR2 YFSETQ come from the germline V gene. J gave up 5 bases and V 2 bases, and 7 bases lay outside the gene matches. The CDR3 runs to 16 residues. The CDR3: CASSFEGLAGQDTQYF. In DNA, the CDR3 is TGCGCCAGCAGCTTCGAAGGACTAGCGGGCCAAGATACGCAGTATTTT.

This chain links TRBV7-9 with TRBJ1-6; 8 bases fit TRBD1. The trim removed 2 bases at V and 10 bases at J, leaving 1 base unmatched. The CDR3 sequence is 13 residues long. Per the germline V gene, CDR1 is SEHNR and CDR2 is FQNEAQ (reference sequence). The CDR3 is CASSLQGASPLHF. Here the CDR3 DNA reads TGTGCCAGCAGCTTACAGGGGGCCTCACCCCTCCACTTT.

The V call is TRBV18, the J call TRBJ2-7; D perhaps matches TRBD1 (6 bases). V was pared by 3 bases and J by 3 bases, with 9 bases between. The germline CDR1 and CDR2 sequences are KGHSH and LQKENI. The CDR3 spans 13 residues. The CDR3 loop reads CASSPGQDYEQYF. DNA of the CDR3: TGTGCCAGCTCACCGGGACAAGACTACGAGCAGTACTTC.

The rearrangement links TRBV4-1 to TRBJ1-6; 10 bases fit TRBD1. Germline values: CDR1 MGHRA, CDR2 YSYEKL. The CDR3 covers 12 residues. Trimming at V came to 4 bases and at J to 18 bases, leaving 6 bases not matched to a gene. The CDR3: CASSPPDRGAHF. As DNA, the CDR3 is TGCGCCAGCAGCCCGCCGGACAGGGGGGCCCACTTT.

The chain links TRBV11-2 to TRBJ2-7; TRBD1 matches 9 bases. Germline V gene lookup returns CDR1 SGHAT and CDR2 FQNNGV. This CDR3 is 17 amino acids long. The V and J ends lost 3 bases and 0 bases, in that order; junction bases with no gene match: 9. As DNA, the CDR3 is TGTGCCAGCAGCTTGAATCCCGGGACAGGGTACTCCTACGAGCAGTACTTC. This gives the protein CASSLNPGTGYSYEQYF.

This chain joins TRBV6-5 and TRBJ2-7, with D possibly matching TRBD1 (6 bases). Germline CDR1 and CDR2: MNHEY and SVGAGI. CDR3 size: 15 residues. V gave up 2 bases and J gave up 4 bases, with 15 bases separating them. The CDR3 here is CASSYRQATIYEQYF. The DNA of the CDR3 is TGTGCCAGCAGTTACAGACAGGCAACAATATACGAGCAGTACTTC.

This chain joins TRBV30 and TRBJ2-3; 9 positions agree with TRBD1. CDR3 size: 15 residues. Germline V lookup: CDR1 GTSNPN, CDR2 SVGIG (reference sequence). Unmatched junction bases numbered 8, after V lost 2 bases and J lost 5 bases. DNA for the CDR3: TGTGCCTGGAGTAGTTACGGGACAGGGCTAGATACGCAGTATTTT. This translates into CAWSSYGTGLDTQYF. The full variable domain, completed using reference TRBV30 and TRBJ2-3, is SQTIHQWPATLVQPVGSPLSLECTVEGTSNPNLYWYRQAAGRGLQLLFYSVGIGQISSEVPQNLSASRPQDRQFILSSKKLLLSDSGFYLCAWSSYGTGLDTQYFGPGTRLTVL.

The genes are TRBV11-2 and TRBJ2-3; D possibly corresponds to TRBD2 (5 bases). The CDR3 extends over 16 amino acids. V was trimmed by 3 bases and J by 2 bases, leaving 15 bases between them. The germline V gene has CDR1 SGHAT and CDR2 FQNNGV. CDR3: CASSLGPLATTDTQYF. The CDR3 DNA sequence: TGTGCCAGCAGCTTGGGCCCCCTAGCAACCACAGATACGCAGTATTTT.

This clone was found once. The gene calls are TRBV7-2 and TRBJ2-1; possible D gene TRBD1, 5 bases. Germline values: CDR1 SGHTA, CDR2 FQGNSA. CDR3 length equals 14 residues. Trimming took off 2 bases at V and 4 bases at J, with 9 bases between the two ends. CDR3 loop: CASSLLTGYNEQFF. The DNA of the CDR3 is TGTGCCAGCAGCTTATTAACAGGATACAATGAGCAGTTCTTC.

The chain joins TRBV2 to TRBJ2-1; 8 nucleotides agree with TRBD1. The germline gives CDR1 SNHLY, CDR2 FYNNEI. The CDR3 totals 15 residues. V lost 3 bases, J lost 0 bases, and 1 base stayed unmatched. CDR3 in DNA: TGTGCCAGCAGTGACACAGGGGGCTCCTACAATGAGCAGTTCTTC. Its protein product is CASSDTGGSYNEQFF.

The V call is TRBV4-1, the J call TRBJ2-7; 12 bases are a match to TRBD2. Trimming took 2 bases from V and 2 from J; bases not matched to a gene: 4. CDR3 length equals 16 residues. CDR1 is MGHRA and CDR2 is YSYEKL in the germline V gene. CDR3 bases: TGCGCCAGCAGCCAATTACTAGCGGGGGGAACCTACGAGCAGTACTTC. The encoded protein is CASSQLLAGGTYEQYF.

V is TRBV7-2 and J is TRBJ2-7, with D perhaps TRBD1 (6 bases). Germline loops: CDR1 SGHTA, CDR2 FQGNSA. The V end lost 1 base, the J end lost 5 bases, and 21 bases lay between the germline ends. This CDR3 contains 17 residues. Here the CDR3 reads CASSLDSGVLLLNEQYF. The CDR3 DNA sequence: TGTGCCAGCAGCTTAGATTCAGGGGTCCTCTTATTGAACGAGCAGTACTTC.

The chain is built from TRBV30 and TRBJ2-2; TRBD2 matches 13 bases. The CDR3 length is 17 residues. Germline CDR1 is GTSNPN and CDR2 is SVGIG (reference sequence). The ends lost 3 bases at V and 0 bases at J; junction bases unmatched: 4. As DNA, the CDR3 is TGTGCCTGGAGGCGGACTAGCGGGGGCCCGAACACCGGGGAGCTGTTTTTT. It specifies CAWRRTSGGPNTGELFF.

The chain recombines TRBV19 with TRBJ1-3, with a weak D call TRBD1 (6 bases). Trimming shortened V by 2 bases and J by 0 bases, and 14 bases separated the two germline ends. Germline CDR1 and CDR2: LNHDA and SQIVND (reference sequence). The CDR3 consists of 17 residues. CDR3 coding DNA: TGTGCCAGTAGTATATCTCGAAGGGGGAGCTCTGGAAACACCATATATTTT. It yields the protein CASSISRRGSSGNTIYF. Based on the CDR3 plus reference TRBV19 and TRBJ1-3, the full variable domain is DGGITQSPKYLFRKEGQNVTLSCEQNLNHDAMYWYRQDPGQGLRLIYYSQIVNDFQKGDIAEGYSVSREKKESFPLTVTSAQKNPTAFYLCASSISRRGSSGNTIYFGEGSWLTVV.

In DNA form, the CDR3 reads TGTGCCAGCAGCTTAGCGACTAGTCAGGGAAGGAGCACTGAAGCTTTCTTT. Amino acid sequence: CASSLATSQGRSTEAFF. J is TRBJ1-1 and V is TRBV7-2, with D maybe TRBD1 (5 bases). Between the trimmed V and J ends, which lost 0 bases and 4 bases, there was a span of 18 bases. CDR1 and CDR2 from the germline V gene are SGHTA and FQGNSA. The CDR3 contains 17 residues.

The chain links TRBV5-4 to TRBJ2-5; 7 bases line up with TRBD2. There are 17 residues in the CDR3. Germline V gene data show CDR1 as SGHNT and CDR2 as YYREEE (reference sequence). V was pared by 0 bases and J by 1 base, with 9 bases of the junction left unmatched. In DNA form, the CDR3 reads TGTGCCAGCAGCTTGGGGCCGGCGGGAGCTTCCCAAGAGACCCAGTACTTC. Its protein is CASSLGPAGASQETQYF.

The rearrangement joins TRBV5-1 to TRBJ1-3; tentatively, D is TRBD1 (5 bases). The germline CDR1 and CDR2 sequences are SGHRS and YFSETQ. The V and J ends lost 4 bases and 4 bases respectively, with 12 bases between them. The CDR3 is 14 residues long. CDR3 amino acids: CASSPGGAGNTIYF. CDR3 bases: TGCGCCAGCAGCCCTGGAGGGGCGGGAAACACCATATATTTT.

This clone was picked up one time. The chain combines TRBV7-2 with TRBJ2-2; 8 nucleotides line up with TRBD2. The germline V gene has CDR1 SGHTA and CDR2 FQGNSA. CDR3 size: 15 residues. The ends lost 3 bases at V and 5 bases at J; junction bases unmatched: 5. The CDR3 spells CASSFYGGATGELFF. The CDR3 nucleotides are TGTGCCAGCAGCTTTTACGGGGGGGCTACCGGGGAGCTGTTTTTT.

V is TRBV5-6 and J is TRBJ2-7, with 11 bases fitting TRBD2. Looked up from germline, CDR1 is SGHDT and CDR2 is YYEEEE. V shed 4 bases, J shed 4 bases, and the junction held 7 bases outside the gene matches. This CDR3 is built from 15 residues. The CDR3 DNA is TGTGCCAGCAGCCCGACTAGCGGGGTAAAGTACGAGCAGTACTTC. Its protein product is CASSPTSGVKYEQYF.

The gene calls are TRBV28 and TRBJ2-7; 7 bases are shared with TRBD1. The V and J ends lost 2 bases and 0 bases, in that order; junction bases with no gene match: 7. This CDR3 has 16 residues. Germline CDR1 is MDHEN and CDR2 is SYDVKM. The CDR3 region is CASSLPRQGSSYEQYF. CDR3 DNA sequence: TGTGCCAGCAGTTTACCTCGACAGGGTAGCTCCTACGAGCAGTACTTC.

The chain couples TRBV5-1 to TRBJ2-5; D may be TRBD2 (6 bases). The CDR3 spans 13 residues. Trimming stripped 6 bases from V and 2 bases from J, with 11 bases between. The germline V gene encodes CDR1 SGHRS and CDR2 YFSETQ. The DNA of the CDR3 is TGCGCCAGCAATCCGGGACTTCAAGAGACCCAGTACTTC. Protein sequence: CASNPGLQETQYF.

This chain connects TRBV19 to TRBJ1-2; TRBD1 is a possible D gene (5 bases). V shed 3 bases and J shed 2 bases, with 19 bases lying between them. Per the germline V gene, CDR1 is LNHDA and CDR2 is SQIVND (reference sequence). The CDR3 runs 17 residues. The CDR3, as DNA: TGTGCCAGTAGTATGTCGACAGCTGAGGACCTAAACTATGGCTACACCTTC. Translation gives CASSMSTAEDLNYGYTF.

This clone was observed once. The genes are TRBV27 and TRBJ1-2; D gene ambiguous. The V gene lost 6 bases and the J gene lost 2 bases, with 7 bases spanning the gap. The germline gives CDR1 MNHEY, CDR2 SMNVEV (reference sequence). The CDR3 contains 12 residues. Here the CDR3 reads CASSRGNYGYTF. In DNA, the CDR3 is TGTGCCAGCAGCCGAGGGAACTATGGCTACACCTTC.

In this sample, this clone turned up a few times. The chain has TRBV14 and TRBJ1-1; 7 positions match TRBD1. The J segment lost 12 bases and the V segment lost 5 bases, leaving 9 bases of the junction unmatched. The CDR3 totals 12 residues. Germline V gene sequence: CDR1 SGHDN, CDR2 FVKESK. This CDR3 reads CASSATLTGTFF. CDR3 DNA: TGTGCCAGCAGCGCAACGCTGACAGGGACTTTCTTT.

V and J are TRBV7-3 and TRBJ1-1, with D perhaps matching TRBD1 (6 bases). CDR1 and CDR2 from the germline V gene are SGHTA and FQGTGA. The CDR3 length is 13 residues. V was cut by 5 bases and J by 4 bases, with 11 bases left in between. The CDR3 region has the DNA TGTGCCAGCAGCCCTACAGGGCTCACTGAAGCTTTCTTT. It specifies CASSPTGLTEAFF.

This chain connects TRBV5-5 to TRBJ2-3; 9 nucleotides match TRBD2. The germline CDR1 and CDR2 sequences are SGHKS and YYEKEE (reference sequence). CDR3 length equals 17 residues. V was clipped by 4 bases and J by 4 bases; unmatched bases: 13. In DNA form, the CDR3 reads TGTGCCAGCAGCCAAATGTCCGGGACTAGCATCGCAGATACGCAGTATTTT. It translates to CASSQMSGTSIADTQYF.

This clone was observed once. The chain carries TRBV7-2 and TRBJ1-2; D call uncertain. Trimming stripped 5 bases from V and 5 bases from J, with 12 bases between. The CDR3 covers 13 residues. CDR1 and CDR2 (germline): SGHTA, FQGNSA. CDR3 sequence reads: CASSPPGRYGYTF. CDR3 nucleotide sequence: TGTGCCAGCAGCCCTCCGGGAAGATATGGCTACACCTTC.

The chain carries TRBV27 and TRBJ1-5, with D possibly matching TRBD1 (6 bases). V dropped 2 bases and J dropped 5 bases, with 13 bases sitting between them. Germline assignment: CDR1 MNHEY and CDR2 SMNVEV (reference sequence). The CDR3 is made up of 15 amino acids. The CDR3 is CASSLGSGGHQPQHF. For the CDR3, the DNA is TGTGCCAGCAGTTTAGGTTCTGGGGGCCATCAGCCCCAGCATTTT.

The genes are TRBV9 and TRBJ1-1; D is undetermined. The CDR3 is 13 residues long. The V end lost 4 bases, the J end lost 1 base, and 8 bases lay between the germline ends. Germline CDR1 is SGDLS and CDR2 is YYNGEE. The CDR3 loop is CASSPVPNTEAFF. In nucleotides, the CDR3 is TGTGCCAGCAGCCCCGTCCCGAACACTGAAGCTTTCTTT. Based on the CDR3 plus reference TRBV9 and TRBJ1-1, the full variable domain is DSGVTQTPKHLITATGQRVTLRCSPRSGDLSVYWYQQSLDQGLQFLIQYYNGEERAKGNILERFSAQQFPDLHSELNLSSLELGDSALYFCASSPVPNTEAFFGQGTRLTVV.

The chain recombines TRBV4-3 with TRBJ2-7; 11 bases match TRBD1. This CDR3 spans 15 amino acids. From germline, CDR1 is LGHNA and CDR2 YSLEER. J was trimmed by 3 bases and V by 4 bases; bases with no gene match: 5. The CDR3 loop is CASSRSGTGGYEQYF. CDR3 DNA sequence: TGCGCCAGCAGCCGATCCGGGACAGGGGGCTACGAGCAGTACTTC.

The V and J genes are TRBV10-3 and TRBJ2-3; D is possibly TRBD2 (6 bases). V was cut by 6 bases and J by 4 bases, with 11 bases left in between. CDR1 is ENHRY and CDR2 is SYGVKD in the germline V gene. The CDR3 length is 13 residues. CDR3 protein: CAIRTTSADTQYF. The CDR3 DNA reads TGTGCCATCAGGACGACTAGTGCAGATACGCAGTATTTT.

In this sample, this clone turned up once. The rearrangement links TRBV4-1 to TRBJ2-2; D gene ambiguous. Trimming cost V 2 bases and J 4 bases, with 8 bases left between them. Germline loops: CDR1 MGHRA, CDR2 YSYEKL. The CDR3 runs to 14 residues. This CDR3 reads CASSQPSSTGELFF. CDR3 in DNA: TGCGCCAGCAGCCAACCTTCTAGCACCGGGGAGCTGTTTTTT.